This T cell receptor (beta chain) was retrieved from a study of blood T cell repertoires in COVID-19. Study context: The United States, Italy and Spain were the sources of the acute and convalescent COVID-19 samples. T cells, B-cell-depleted T cells, or PBMCs supplied cDNA or gDNA.

How the authors handled the data: Nucleated cell number was recorded as an estimate derived from reference gene primer amplification. Using immunoSEQ multiplex PCR, the repertoire was profiled, and TCRdb retains in-frame clones only, with some absent. V and J calls and clone size are those listed in that table; D and trimming were worked out from the DNA. The sample has under 250,000 clones, around nine tenths seen once. Adults between roughly 18 and 95 years of age took part from 24 US areas. V was pared by 4 bases and J by 5 bases, with 2 bases of the junction left unmatched. The germline gives CDR1 SEHNR, CDR2 FQNEAQ (reference sequence). The CDR3 loop spans 14 amino acids.

Material: PBMCs or T cells enriched from blood (not recorded which). This sequence originates from a man aged 25-45 years who had recovered from COVID-19. The chain carries TRBV7-9 and TRBJ2-5, with TRBD2 matching over 12 bases. CDR3 in DNA: TGTGCCAGCAGCTCCCTAGCGGGGGGGGAGACCCAGTACTTC. Translated: CASSSLAGGETQYF.